This T cell receptor (beta chain) was sequenced in a study of cytomegalovirus exposure and HLA in healthy donors. The primer mix had 60 Vbeta and 13 Jbeta primers. TCRdb keeps only in-frame clones here, not all; method: immunoSEQ multiplex PCR. This table holds 110,000 to 150,000 clones, 75% to 85% found once. On this clone itself: Its antigen is not identified.

Study-level points and caveats: Most subjects had HLA-A and HLA-B alleles reportedly predicted accurately by TCR beta sequences.

CDR3 length: 13 amino acids. Looked up from germline, CDR1 is SQVTM and CDR2 is ANQGSEA. Trimming removed 7 bases from V and 1 base from J; junction bases left unmatched: 4. The chain carries TRBV29-1 and TRBJ1-1; 9 nucleotides align to TRBD1. The sequencing input was PBMCs. The source of this sequence is a woman aged 18-35 years in good health and CMV-seropositive. The CDR3 protein is CSANRGQNTEAFF. The CDR3 DNA follows: TGCAGCGCCAACAGGGGGCAGAACACTGAAGCTTTCTTT.